Below, 16 T cell receptor beta chains from the same sample are listed, as sequenced in a study of blood T cell repertoires in COVID-19. The data were produced by immunoSEQ multiplex PCR, yet TCRdb's version contains in-frame clones alone and is incomplete. This sample has around 200,000 clones, with approximately 90% found just once. Sequenced: PBMCs or T cells enriched from blood (not recorded which). The source is a man younger than 40 who had recovered from COVID-19.

The CDR3 sequence is CASSQGTSGDYEQYF. Written as DNA, the CDR3 is TGCGCCAGCAGCCAAGGGACTAGCGGGGACTACGAGCAGTACTTC. This sequence joins TRBV4-1 and TRBJ2-7; TRBD2 aligns across 12 bases. V lost 1 base to trimming and J lost 3 bases; unmatched junction nucleotides: 1. CDR1 and CDR2 from the germline V gene are MGHRA and YSYEKL. The CDR3 is 15 amino acids.

The genes are TRBV5-1 and TRBJ2-5; TRBD2 matches 11 bases. The CDR3 extends over 18 amino acids. CDR1 and CDR2 from the germline V gene are SGHRS and YFSETQ. V trimming: 0 bases; J trimming: 0 bases; junction bases outside the gene matches: 7. The CDR3 protein is CASSLGLAGGKYQETQYF. The CDR3 DNA is TGCGCCAGCAGCTTGGGCCTAGCGGGGGGAAAATACCAAGAGACCCAGTACTTC.

J is TRBJ2-3 and V is TRBV4-1, with D perhaps TRBD1 (6 bases). Germline assignment: CDR1 MGHRA and CDR2 YSYEKL. The CDR3 is 15 amino acids. Trimming stripped 0 bases from V and 2 bases from J, with 9 bases between. The CDR3 nucleotides read TGCGCCAGCAGCCAAGATCAGGGACACACAGATACGCAGTATTTT. Protein: CASSQDQGHTDTQYF.

The rearrangement uses TRBV7-2 and TRBJ1-2; D possibly corresponds to TRBD1 (6 bases). The CDR3 runs to 16 residues. Germline CDR1 is SGHTA and CDR2 is FQGNSA. The germline V and J ends were trimmed by 2 bases and 2 bases, with 15 bases remaining between them. The CDR3 here is CASSLTVPQGNYGYTF. The DNA for the CDR3 is TGTGCCAGCAGCTTAACGGTCCCCCAGGGGAACTATGGCTACACCTTC.

The CDR3 spells CASSTGTGSYEQYF. The DNA of the CDR3 is TGTGCCAGTAGTACCGGGACAGGGTCCTACGAGCAGTACTTC. The chain links TRBV19 to TRBJ2-7, with 9 bases fitting TRBD1. The length of the CDR3 is 14 residues. The V gene end was trimmed by 4 bases and the J gene end by 1 base; junction bases not matched to a gene: 2. The germline V gene encodes CDR1 LNHDA and CDR2 SQIVND (reference sequence).

This chain connects TRBV18 to TRBJ1-6, with 8 nucleotides matching TRBD1. The V gene end was trimmed by 5 bases and the J gene end by 7 bases; junction bases not matched to a gene: 10. This CDR3 is built from 16 residues. Germline CDR1 reads KGHSH; CDR2 reads LQKENI. The CDR3 here is CASSLTTGEANSPLHF. DNA for the CDR3: TGTGCCAGCTCATTAACGACAGGGGAGGCCAATTCACCCCTCCACTTT.

The chain joins TRBV5-6 to TRBJ1-1, with 7 bases that match TRBD1. The CDR3 is 14 residues long. V trimming: 2 bases; J trimming: 1 base; junction bases outside the gene matches: 2. Germline values: CDR1 SGHDT, CDR2 YYEEEE. CDR3 coding DNA: TGTGCCAGCAGCTTAGGGGGCCAGAACACTGAAGCTTTCTTT. The encoded protein is CASSLGGQNTEAFF.

V gene TRBV15 combines with J gene TRBJ2-5; weak D call: TRBD2 (6 bases). This CDR3 comprises 15 residues. Trimming took off 4 bases at V and 1 base at J, with 13 bases between the two ends. Germline V gene lookup returns CDR1 LNHNV and CDR2 YYDKDF (reference sequence). The chain's CDR3 is CATSMNGGAQETQYF. The DNA of the CDR3 is TGTGCCACCAGCATGAACGGGGGAGCCCAAGAGACCCAGTACTTC.

This chain uses TRBV7-2 with TRBJ1-6; D may be TRBD1 (6 bases). The ends were cut back, 4 bases at V and 8 bases at J, with 12 bases in the middle. Per germline, CDR1 SGHTA and CDR2 FQGNSA. The length of the CDR3 is 14 residues. CDR3 amino acids: CASSSRKGDSPLHF. The CDR3 region has the DNA TGTGCCAGCAGCTCGCGGAAGGGGGATTCACCCCTCCACTTT.

This clone was seen a single time. The chain has TRBV15 and TRBJ2-7; 9 bases map to TRBD1. There are 17 residues in the CDR3. Germline V lookup: CDR1 LNHNV, CDR2 YYDKDF (reference sequence). Losses at the gene ends were 1 base for V and 5 bases for J; bases not matched to a gene: 12. CDR3 region: CATSRVVATGGLDEQYF. As DNA, the CDR3 is TGTGCCACCAGCAGAGTTGTTGCGACAGGGGGTCTCGACGAGCAGTACTTC.

This clone was detected only once. The V and J genes are TRBV29-1 and TRBJ2-7, with TRBD1 matching over 9 bases. The CDR3 totals 13 residues. CDR1 is SQVTM and CDR2 is ANQGSEA in the germline V gene. The V and J ends lost 6 bases and 2 bases, in that order; junction bases with no gene match: 5. The CDR3 region is CSVDTGGTYEQYF. CDR3 nucleotides: TGCAGCGTCGACACAGGGGGCACCTACGAGCAGTACTTC.

V gene TRBV4-1 combines with J gene TRBJ2-1; the match to TRBD2 covers 7 bases. This CDR3 is built from 14 residues. After removal of 1 base from V and 12 bases from J, the junction contained 9 bases not matched to a gene. Germline-derived CDR1 and CDR2 are MGHRA and YSYEKL. CDR3 coding DNA: TGCGCCAGCAGCCAAGGAGAGTTGGGACTATGGCAGTTCTTC. Translated: CASSQGELGLWQFF.

This sequence joins TRBV7-8 and TRBJ1-6, with D perhaps matching TRBD1 (6 bases). The length of the CDR3 is 15 residues. V gave up 0 bases and J gave up 8 bases, with 11 bases separating them. CDR1 is SGHVS, CDR2 FQNEAQ, per germline. CDR3 nucleotide sequence: TGTGCCAGCAGCTTAGCGGGGGGGCTGGATTCACCCCTCCACTTT. Protein sequence: CASSLAGGLDSPLHF.

The chain carries TRBV3-1 (or the pseudogene TRBV3-2) and TRBJ2-1; 11 bases are shared with TRBD2. Germline trimming cut 1 base from V and 10 bases from J; bases unmatched to any gene: 12. CDR1 LGHDT and CDR2 YNNKEL come from the germline V gene (reference sequence). The CDR3 runs 17 residues. The CDR3 DNA is TGTGCCAGCAGCCAAGGGGGGGCTAGCGGGAGGCTTGGGGAGCAGTTCTTC. It is translated as CASSQGGASGRLGEQFF.

This chain links TRBV5-5 with TRBJ1-1; the D is unclear. Germline CDR1 reads SGHKS; CDR2 reads YYEKEE (reference sequence). Trimming pared 0 bases from V and 1 base from J, leaving 13 bases between. There are 16 residues in the CDR3. For the CDR3, the DNA is TGTGCCAGCAGCTTGGAACCAGAGGGATGGAACACTGAAGCTTTCTTT. Amino acids: CASSLEPEGWNTEAFF.

The genes are TRBV30 and TRBJ2-3; 9 bases fit TRBD2. This CDR3 has 14 residues. Germline V lookup: CDR1 GTSNPN, CDR2 SVGIG (reference sequence). With 4 bases clipped from V and 6 bases from J, the junction kept 8 bases outside the gene matches. CDR3: CAWNGLAGTDTQYF. DNA of the CDR3: TGTGCCTGGAATGGGCTAGCGGGGACCGATACGCAGTATTTT. Drawing the rest from reference TRBV30 and TRBJ2-3, the complete variable domain is SQTIHQWPATLVQPVGSPLSLECTVEGTSNPNLYWYRQAAGRGLQLLFYSVGIGQISSEVPQNLSASRPQDRQFILSSKKLLLSDSGFYLCAWNGLAGTDTQYFGPGTRLTVL.